The 17 T cell receptor beta chains presented below share a single source sample, sequenced in a study of blood T cell repertoires in COVID-19. Clones were sequenced by immunoSEQ multiplex PCR, and TCRdb holds only the in-frame ones, with some missing. The data contain 300,000 or so clones, roughly 86% of them singletons. Input material: peripheral blood. The receptors derive from a man aged 70-80 years with acute or convalescent COVID-19.

This chain joins TRBV24-1 and TRBJ2-3; tentatively, D is TRBD2 (6 bases). This CDR3 contains 17 residues. Germline-derived CDR1 and CDR2 are KGHDR and SFDVKD. The germline V and J ends were trimmed by 3 bases and 0 bases, with 15 bases remaining between them. The CDR3 region has the DNA TGTGCCACCAGTGATGGGATAGCGGAGCCTAGCACAGATACGCAGTATTTT. Translation: CATSDGIAEPSTDTQYF.

This chain joins TRBV3-1 (or the pseudogene TRBV3-2) and TRBJ2-1; D not certain. The V gene lost 1 base and the J gene lost 9 bases, with 16 bases spanning the gap. This CDR3 is 15 amino acids long. CDR1 is LGHDT, CDR2 YNNKEL, per germline (reference sequence). The CDR3 DNA reads as TGTGCCAGCAGCCAAGTGACGGGTGCGACCACTGAGCAGTTCTTC. It encodes CASSQVTGATTEQFF.

A note on this clone: The sample contains more than one DNA sequence encoding this CDR3. J is TRBJ1-1 and V is TRBV5-5; D ambiguous. Germline-derived CDR1 and CDR2 are SGHKS and YYEKEE (reference sequence). CDR3 length equals 14 residues. V lost 0 bases and J lost 4, with 10 bases in between. The CDR3 nucleotides read TGTGCCAGCAGCTTGGCAGGAGGTGGCACTGAAGCTTTCTTT. Protein sequence: CASSLAGGGTEAFF.

This chain links TRBV10-3 with TRBJ1-2; a weak D match, TRBD1 (5 bases). The CDR3 covers 13 residues. Trimming took 3 bases from V and 6 from J, leaving 11 bases between them. The germline gives CDR1 ENHRY, CDR2 SYGVKD. The CDR3 spells CAISDGQGDGYTF. The CDR3 nucleotides are TGTGCCATCAGTGACGGGCAGGGCGATGGCTACACCTTC.

For this clone: In the same sample, other DNA sequences code for this CDR3. V is TRBV28 and J is TRBJ1-2; 8 bases agree with TRBD1. CDR3 length: 13 residues. V shed 6 bases, J shed 5 bases, and the junction held 5 bases outside the gene matches. Germline values: CDR1 MDHEN, CDR2 SYDVKM. CDR3: CASSLGQGYGYTF. The DNA for the CDR3 is TGTGCCAGCAGCCTCGGACAGGGATATGGCTACACCTTC.

The rearrangement links TRBV30 to TRBJ1-6; tentative D call: TRBD1 (5 bases). V was pared by 4 bases and J by 0 bases, with 16 bases between. The CDR3 covers 17 residues. Germline V gene sequence: CDR1 GTSNPN, CDR2 SVGIG (reference sequence). CDR3 loop: CAWKDTTISSYNSPLHF. The CDR3 coding sequence is TGTGCCTGGAAGGACACCACGATTAGCTCCTATAATTCACCCCTCCACTTT.

This chain links TRBV30 with TRBJ1-1; D not resolved. The V gene lost 1 base and the J gene lost 1 base, with 7 bases spanning the gap. The CDR3 loop spans 13 amino acids. Germline V gene lookup returns CDR1 GTSNPN and CDR2 SVGIG (reference sequence). CDR3 nucleotide sequence: TGTGCCTGGAGTGCGGACTCGAACACTGAAGCTTTCTTT. This sequence encodes CAWSADSNTEAFF.

This rearrangement joins TRBV6-2 or TRBV6-3 to TRBJ2-5, with TRBD1 identical over 8 bases. The germline gives CDR1 MNHEY, CDR2 SVGEGT. The CDR3 length is 16 residues. With V trimmed by 2 bases and J by 5 bases, 10 bases remained unmatched. In DNA, the CDR3 is TGTGCCAGCAGTTACCCAGCAGGGGGCGGATGGGAGACCCAGTACTTC. It yields the protein CASSYPAGGGWETQYF.

The chain links TRBV6-5 to TRBJ1-1; weak D call: TRBD1 (5 bases). Germline loops: CDR1 MNHEY, CDR2 SVGAGI. The CDR3 totals 12 residues. V shed 0 bases and J shed 11 bases, with 10 bases lying between them. The CDR3: CASSYSGGDAFF. In DNA form, the CDR3 reads TGTGCCAGCAGTTACTCGGGGGGGGACGCTTTCTTT.

The rearrangement uses TRBV15 and TRBJ1-4; TRBD1 agrees at 7 bases. The CDR3 has 16 amino acids. Germline assignment: CDR1 LNHNV and CDR2 YYDKDF (reference sequence). Losses at the gene ends were 0 bases for V and 5 bases for J; bases not matched to a gene: 6. CDR3 sequence reads: CATSRDDPRGNEKLFF. The CDR3 bases are TGTGCCACCAGCAGAGATGACCCCAGGGGGAATGAAAAACTGTTTTTT.

This clone was found a few times. The chain couples TRBV6-2 or TRBV6-3 to TRBJ2-5, with D tentatively TRBD2 (6 bases). V was shortened by 4 bases and J by 0 bases, with 15 bases between the two germline ends. This CDR3 comprises 16 residues. Germline lookup yields CDR1 MNHEY and CDR2 SVGEGT. The CDR3, as DNA: TGTGCCAGCAGTTCCCATAGCGGTAGGGACCAAGAGACCCAGTACTTC. It specifies CASSSHSGRDQETQYF.

The chain links TRBV20-1 to TRBJ2-7; D gene uncertain. The germline gives CDR1 DFQATT, CDR2 SNEGSKA (reference sequence). The CDR3 consists of 15 residues. Trimming stripped 4 bases from V and 1 base from J, with 17 bases between. DNA for the CDR3: TGCAGTGCTACTGATCTAGAAGGCCCATCCTACGAGCAGTACTTC. It codes for CSATDLEGPSYEQYF.

In DNA, the CDR3 is TGTGCCGTATCGGGAGCAGGGAGAGAGACCCAGTACTTC. This sequence encodes CAVSGAGRETQYF. The rearrangement uses TRBV19 and TRBJ2-5; possibly TRBD2 for D (6 bases). V lost 11 bases and J lost 4, with 17 bases in between. Germline values: CDR1 LNHDA, CDR2 SQIVND (reference sequence). The CDR3 sequence is 13 residues long.

This chain connects TRBV7-2 to TRBJ1-5; 8 bases map to TRBD1. V lost 1 base to trimming and J lost 6 bases; unmatched junction nucleotides: 8. The CDR3 is 16 amino acids. Germline CDR1 is SGHTA and CDR2 is FQGNSA. DNA for the CDR3: TGTGCCAGCAGCTTAGTCGCAGGGGGCAGTTCTCAGCCCCAGCATTTT. This translates into CASSLVAGGSSQPQHF. Complete variable domain (other parts from reference TRBV7-2 and TRBJ1-5): GAGVSQSPSNKVTEKGKDVELRCDPISGHTALYWYRQSLGQGLEFLIYFQGNSAPDKSGLPSDRFSAERTGGSVSTLTIQRTQQEDSAVYLCASSLVAGGSSQPQHFGDGTRLSIL.

CDR3 nucleotides: TGTGCCAGCAGCTTAGCGCGTGACAGGGCGTCCGAGCAGTACTTC. Translation gives CASSLARDRASEQYF. The chain employs TRBV7-9 and TRBJ2-7; 7 bases are shared with TRBD1. J gave up 6 bases and V 0 bases, and 8 bases lay outside the gene matches. The CDR3 runs 15 residues. Looked up from germline, CDR1 is SEHNR and CDR2 is FQNEAQ (reference sequence).

This clone came up a few times. CDR3 protein: CASSSGTRHFNV. Here the CDR3 DNA reads TGTGCCAGCTCATCAGGGACTAGACACTTTAACGTC. V and J are TRBV28 and TRBJ2-7, with 8 nucleotides matching TRBD2. The CDR3 consists of 12 residues. Germline V CDR1 and CDR2: MDHEN, SYDVKM.

This clone was observed a few times. This chain connects TRBV27 to TRBJ2-2, with D possibly TRBD1 on 5 matching bases. CDR3 length equals 15 residues. V was pared by 8 bases and J by 5 bases, with 18 bases between. CDR1 and CDR2 (germline): MNHEY, SMNVEV (reference sequence). The CDR3: CASAAVAGKTGELFF. The CDR3 DNA reads as TGTGCCAGCGCCGCGGTGGCAGGGAAGACCGGGGAGCTGTTTTTT.